These T cell receptor beta chains were read from a single sample in a study of cytomegalovirus exposure and HLA in healthy donors. Measured with immunoSEQ multiplex PCR; TCRdb has only the in-frame clones, and not every one. The sample records 150,000 to 200,000 clones, about three quarters being singletons. Sequencing used PBMCs. The receptors stem from a woman aged 30 to 39 in good health and CMV-seropositive. Both conserved end residues are part of each CDR3. A D gene is named only where the DNA matches it firmly. Clone size is not always given. Where it is, it says once, few, many or a class for expanded clones.

TRBJ2-1	TRBD1	TRBV28	NA	CASSLTGQGLNEQFF	TGTGCCAGCAGTTTGACGGGACAGGGGTTGAATGAGCAGTTCTTC
TRBJ2-7	NA	TRBV27	NA	CASSYRAISYEQYF	TGTGCCAGCAGTTACAGGGCGATATCCTACGAGCAGTACTTC
TRBJ2-3	NA	TRBV2	once	CASSDRGSTDTQYF	TGTGCCAGCAGTGACCGGGGAAGCACAGATACGCAGTATTTT
TRBJ1-2	TRBD1	TRBV29-1	NA	CSARQGPYGYTF	TGCAGCGCTAGACAGGGACCCTATGGCTACACCTTC
TRBJ2-5	NA	TRBV28	NA	CASSRPTGSQETQYF	TGTGCCAGCAGTCGTCCTACAGGGTCCCAAGAGACCCAGTACTTC
TRBJ2-7	TRBD1	TRBV6-5	once	CASSRTGGAYEQYF	TGTGCCAGCAGTCGGACAGGTGGGGCCTACGAGCAGTACTTC
TRBJ1-5	NA	TRBV5-1	once	CASSVGDMSNQPQHF	TGCGCCAGCAGCGTAGGGGACATGAGCAATCAGCCCCAGCATTTT
TRBJ2-5	TRBD2	TRBV5-1	once	CASNHGTSSQETQYF	TGCGCCAGCAACCACGGGACTAGCAGTCAAGAGACCCAGTACTTC
TRBJ1-3	NA	TRBV7-2	few	CASSLGSPGSGNTIYF	TGTGCCAGCAGCTTAGGGAGTCCCGGCTCTGGAAACACCATATATTTT
TRBJ2-3	TRBD1	TRBV11-2	NA	CASSLGGTGTDTQYF	TGTGCCAGCAGCTTAGGCGGGACAGGAACAGATACGCAGTATTTT
TRBJ1-1	NA	TRBV4-3	NA	CASSQERVTSTEAFF	TGCGCCAGCAGCCAAGAACGGGTGACTAGTACTGAAGCTTTCTTT
TRBJ2-7	NA	TRBV11-3	NA	CASSLTYEQYF	TGTGCCAGCAGCTTAACTTACGAGCAGTACTTC
TRBJ2-5	TRBD2	TRBV18	NA	CASSPPGRVGETQYF	TGTGCCAGCTCACCACCGGGGAGGGTAGGAGAGACCCAGTACTTC
TRBJ1-1	TRBD1	TRBV10-1	NA	CASSESGQGRVEAFF	TGCGCCAGCAGTGAGTCCGGACAGGGGCGAGTTGAAGCTTTCTTT
TRBJ2-7	TRBD1	TRBV4-1	once	CASSQAMTGEQYF	TGCGCCAGCAGCCAGGCTATGACAGGGGAGCAGTACTTC
TRBJ2-3	TRBD2	TRBV7-2	NA	CATRAGGGDTQYF	TGTGCCACAAGGGCGGGAGGAGGGGATACGCAGTATTTT
TRBJ2-7	TRBD2	TRBV2	few	CASSEGLAEDSYEQYF	TGTGCCAGCAGCGAGGGACTAGCGGAAGACTCCTACGAGCAGTACTTC
TRBJ2-3	NA	TRBV19	NA	CASNNQGLGTDTQYF	TGTGCCAGTAACAACCAGGGATTGGGGACAGATACGCAGTATTTT
TRBJ2-7	NA	TRBV5-4	NA	CASSPTPGGEGEQYF	TGTGCCAGCAGCCCGACTCCGGGCGGAGAGGGCGAGCAGTACTTC
TRBJ2-2	TRBD2	TRBV27	few	CASSPGTSGRSGELFF	TGTGCCAGCAGTCCCGGGACTAGCGGGAGGTCCGGGGAGCTGTTTTTT
TRBJ1-2	TRBD1	TRBV6-5	NA	CASLRQGSYGYTF	TGTGCCAGCCTTCGACAGGGAAGCTATGGCTACACCTTC
TRBJ2-7	TRBD2	TRBV2	NA	CASTVLAGIGEQYF	TGTGCCAGCACAGTCCTAGCGGGAATAGGCGAGCAGTACTTC
TRBJ2-1	TRBD2	TRBV9	once	CASSTIGTSGGKEQFF	TGTGCCAGCAGCACGATCGGGACTAGCGGGGGAAAGGAGCAGTTCTTC
TRBJ1-1	TRBD1	TRBV27	NA	CASSLSPGGAGNTEAFF	TGTGCCAGCAGTTTATCCCCAGGGGGCGCGGGGAACACTGAAGCTTTCTTT
TRBJ2-6	NA	TRBV4-3	few	CASSQDGTNSGANVLTF	TGCGCCAGCAGCCAAGATGGGACAAACTCTGGGGCCAACGTCCTGACTTTC
TRBJ1-2	TRBD1	TRBV20-1	NA	CSPYDRETF	TGCTCCCCCTATGACAGGGAGACCTTC
TRBJ2-3	TRBD2	TRBV2	few	CASSEFLTTSTTDTQYF	TGTGCCAGCAGTGAATTTCTAACGACTAGCACCACAGATACGCAGTATTTT
TRBJ2-1	TRBD1	TRBV27	NA	CASSFKGSGQPSRWFF	TGTGCCAGCAGTTTTAAGGGCTCGGGACAGCCCTCCCGGTGGTTCTTC
TRBJ2-7	TRBD2	TRBV4-3	NA	CASSQGLAGSYEQYF	TGCGCCAGCAGCCAAGGACTAGCGGGATCCTACGAGCAGTACTTC
TRBJ2-1	NA	TRBV6-5	NA	CASSQLDSNNEQFF	TGTGCCAGCAGTCAGTTAGACAGCAACAATGAGCAGTTCTTC
TRBJ2-1	TRBD2	TRBV19	NA	CASSIAAGARNEQFF	TGTGCCAGTAGTATAGCAGCGGGAGCGCGCAATGAGCAGTTCTTC
TRBJ1-1	TRBD1	TRBV6-1	NA	CASSHRGQDTEAFF	TGTGCCAGCAGTCATAGGGGGCAGGACACTGAAGCTTTCTTT
TRBJ2-2	TRBD1	TRBV7-2	NA	CASSTTGAAGELFF	TGTGCCAGCAGCACGACAGGGGCGGCCGGGGAGCTGTTTTTT
TRBJ2-5	NA	TRBV5-1	NA	CASSLAVETQYF	TGCGCCAGCAGCTTGGCGGTGGAGACCCAGTACTTC
TRBJ2-1	NA	TRBV4-1	NA	CASSQFNLRIQINNEQFF	TGCGCCAGCAGCCAATTTAACCTGAGAATTCAAATTAACAATGAGCAGTTCTTC